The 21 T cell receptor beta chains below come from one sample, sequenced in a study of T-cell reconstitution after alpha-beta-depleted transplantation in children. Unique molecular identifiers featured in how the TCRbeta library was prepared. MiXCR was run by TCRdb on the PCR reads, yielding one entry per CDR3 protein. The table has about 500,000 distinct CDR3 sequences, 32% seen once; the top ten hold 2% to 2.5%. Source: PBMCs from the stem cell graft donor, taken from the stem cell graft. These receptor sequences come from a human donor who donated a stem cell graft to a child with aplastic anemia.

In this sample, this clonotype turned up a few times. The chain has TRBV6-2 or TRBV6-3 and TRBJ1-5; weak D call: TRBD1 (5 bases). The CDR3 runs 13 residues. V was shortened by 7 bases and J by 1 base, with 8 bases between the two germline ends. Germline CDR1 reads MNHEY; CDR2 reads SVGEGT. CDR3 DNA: TGTGCCAGCAAAGGGGACAGCAATCAGCCCCAGCATTTT. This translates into CASKGDSNQPQHF.

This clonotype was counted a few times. The CDR3 DNA is TGCGCCAGCAGCCAAGTAAACAGCGAAGAGACCCAGTACTTC. As protein: CASSQVNSEETQYF. The chain combines TRBV4-1 with TRBJ2-5, with D uncertain. This CDR3 is built from 14 residues. Per the germline V gene, CDR1 is MGHRA and CDR2 is YSYEKL. V was cut by 1 base and J by 3 bases, with 9 bases left in between.

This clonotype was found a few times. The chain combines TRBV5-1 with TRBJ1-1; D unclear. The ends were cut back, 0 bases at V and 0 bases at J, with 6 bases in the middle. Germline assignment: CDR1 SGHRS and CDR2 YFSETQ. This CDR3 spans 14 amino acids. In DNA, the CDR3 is TGCGCCAGCAGCTTGGCGAAACTGAACACTGAAGCTTTCTTT. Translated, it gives CASSLAKLNTEAFF. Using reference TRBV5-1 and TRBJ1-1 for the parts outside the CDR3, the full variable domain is KAGVTQTPRYLIKTRGQQVTLSCSPISGHRSVSWYQQTPGQGLQFLFEYFSETQRNKGNFPGRFSGRQFSNSRSEMNVSTLELGDSALYLCASSLAKLNTEAFFGQGTRLTVV.

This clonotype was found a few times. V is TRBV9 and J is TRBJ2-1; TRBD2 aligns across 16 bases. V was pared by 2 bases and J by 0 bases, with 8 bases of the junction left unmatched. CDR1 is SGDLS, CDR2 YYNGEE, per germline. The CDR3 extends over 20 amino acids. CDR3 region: CASSVQGTSGRGSSYNEQFF. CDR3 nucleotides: TGTGCCAGCAGCGTTCAGGGGACTAGCGGGAGGGGAAGCTCCTACAATGAGCAGTTCTTC.

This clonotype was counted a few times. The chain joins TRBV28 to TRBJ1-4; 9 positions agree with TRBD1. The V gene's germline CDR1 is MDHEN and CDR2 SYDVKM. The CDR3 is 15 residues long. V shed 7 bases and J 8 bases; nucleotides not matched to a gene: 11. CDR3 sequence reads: CASILGTGSGEKLFF. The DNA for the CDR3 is TGTGCCAGCATCCTGGGGACAGGGAGCGGCGAAAAACTGTTTTTT.

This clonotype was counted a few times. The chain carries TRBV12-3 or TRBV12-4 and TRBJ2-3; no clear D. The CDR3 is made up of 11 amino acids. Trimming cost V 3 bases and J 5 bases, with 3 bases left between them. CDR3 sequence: CASSFKDTQYF. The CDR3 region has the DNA TGTGCCAGCAGTTTTAAAGATACGCAGTATTTT.

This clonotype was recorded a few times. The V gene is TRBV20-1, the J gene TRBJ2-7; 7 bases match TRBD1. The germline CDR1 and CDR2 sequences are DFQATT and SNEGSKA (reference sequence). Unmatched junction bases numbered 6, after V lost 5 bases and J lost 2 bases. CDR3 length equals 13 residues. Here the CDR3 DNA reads TGCAGTGCTCAGGACAGGTCCCCCTACGAGCAGTACTTC. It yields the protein CSAQDRSPYEQYF.

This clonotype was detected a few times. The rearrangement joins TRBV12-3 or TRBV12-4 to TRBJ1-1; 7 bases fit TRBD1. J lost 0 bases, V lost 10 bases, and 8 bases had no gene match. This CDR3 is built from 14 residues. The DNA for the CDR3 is TGTGCCATCAGGGGGGGCAGGGTGAACACTGAAGCTTTCTTT. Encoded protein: CAIRGGRVNTEAFF.

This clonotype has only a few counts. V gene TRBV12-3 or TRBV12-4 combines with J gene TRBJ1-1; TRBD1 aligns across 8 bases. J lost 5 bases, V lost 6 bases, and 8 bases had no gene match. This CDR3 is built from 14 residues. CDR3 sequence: CASRTTGEGTEAFF. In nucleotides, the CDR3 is TGTGCCAGCAGGACGACAGGGGAAGGGACTGAAGCTTTCTTT.

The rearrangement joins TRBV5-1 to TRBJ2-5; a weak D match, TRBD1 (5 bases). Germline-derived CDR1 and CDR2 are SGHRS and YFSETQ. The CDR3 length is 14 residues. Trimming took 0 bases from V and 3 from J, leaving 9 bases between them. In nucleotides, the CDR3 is TGCGCCAGCAGCTTGGTTGCGGACAAAGAGACCCAGTACTTC. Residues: CASSLVADKETQYF.

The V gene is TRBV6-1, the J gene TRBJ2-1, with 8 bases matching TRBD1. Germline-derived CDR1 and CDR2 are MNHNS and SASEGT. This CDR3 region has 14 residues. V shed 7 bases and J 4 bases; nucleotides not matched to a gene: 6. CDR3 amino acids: CASNPGQAYNEQFF. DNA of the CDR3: TGTGCCAGCAATCCGGGACAGGCTTACAATGAGCAGTTCTTC.

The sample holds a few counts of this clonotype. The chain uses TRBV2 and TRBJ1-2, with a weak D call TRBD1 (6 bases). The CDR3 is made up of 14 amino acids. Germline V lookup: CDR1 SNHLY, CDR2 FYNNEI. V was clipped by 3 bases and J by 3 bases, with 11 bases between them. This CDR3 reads CASSEATGYYGYTF. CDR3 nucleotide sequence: TGTGCCAGCAGTGAGGCTACAGGGTACTATGGCTACACCTTC.

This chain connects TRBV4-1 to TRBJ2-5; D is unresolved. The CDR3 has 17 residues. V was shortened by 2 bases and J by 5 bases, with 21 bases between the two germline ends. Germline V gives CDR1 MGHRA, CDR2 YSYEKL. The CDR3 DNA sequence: TGCGCCAGCAGCCAAAACGGCCAGTTTTCTTTCTTGGAGACCCAGTACTTC. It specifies CASSQNGQFSFLETQYF.

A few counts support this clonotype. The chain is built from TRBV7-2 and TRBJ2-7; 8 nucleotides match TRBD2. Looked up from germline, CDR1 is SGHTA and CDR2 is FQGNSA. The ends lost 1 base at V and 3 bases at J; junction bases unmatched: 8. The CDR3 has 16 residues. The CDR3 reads CASSLGTGTRGYEQYF. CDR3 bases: TGTGCCAGCAGCTTAGGGACCGGGACTAGGGGCTACGAGCAGTACTTC. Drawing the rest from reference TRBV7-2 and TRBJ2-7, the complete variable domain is GAGVSQSPSNKVTEKGKDVELRCDPISGHTALYWYRQSLGQGLEFLIYFQGNSAPDKSGLPSDRFSAERTGGSVSTLTIQRTQQEDSAVYLCASSLGTGTRGYEQYFGPGTRLTVT.

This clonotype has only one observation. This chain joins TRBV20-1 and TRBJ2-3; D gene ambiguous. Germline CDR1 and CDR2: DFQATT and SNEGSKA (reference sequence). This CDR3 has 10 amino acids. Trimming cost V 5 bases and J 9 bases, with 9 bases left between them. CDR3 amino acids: CSAALETQYF. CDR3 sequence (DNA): TGCAGTGCTGCCCTGGAGACGCAGTATTTT.

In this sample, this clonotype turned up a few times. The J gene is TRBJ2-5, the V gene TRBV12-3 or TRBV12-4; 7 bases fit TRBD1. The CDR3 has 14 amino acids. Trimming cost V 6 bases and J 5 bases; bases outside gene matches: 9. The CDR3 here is CASSLTGFGETQYF. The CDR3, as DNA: TGTGCCAGCAGCCTGACAGGGTTTGGCGAGACCCAGTACTTC.

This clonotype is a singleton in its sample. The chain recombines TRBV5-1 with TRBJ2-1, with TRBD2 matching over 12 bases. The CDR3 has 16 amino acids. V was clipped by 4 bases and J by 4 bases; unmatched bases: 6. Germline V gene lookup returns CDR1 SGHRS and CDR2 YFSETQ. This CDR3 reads CASSPGGTSGYNEQFF. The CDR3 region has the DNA TGCGCCAGCAGCCCGGGGGGGACTAGCGGGTACAATGAGCAGTTCTTC. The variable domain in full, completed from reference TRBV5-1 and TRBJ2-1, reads KAGVTQTPRYLIKTRGQQVTLSCSPISGHRSVSWYQQTPGQGLQFLFEYFSETQRNKGNFPGRFSGRQFSNSRSEMNVSTLELGDSALYLCASSPGGTSGYNEQFFGPGTRLTVL.

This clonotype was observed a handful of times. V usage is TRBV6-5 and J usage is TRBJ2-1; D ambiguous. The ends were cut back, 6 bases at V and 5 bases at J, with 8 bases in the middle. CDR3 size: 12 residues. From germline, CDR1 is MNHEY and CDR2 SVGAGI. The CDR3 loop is CASRGFNNEQFF. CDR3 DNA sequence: TGTGCCAGCAGGGGCTTTAACAATGAGCAGTTCTTC.

CDR3 region: CASSFSAVPGQPQHF. CDR3 coding DNA: TGTGCCAGCAGTTTTTCCGCAGTCCCCGGTCAGCCCCAGCATTTT. The V call is TRBV12-3 or TRBV12-4, the J call TRBJ1-5; D remains ambiguous. The CDR3 covers 15 residues. The V and J ends lost 3 bases and 6 bases respectively, with 15 bases between them.

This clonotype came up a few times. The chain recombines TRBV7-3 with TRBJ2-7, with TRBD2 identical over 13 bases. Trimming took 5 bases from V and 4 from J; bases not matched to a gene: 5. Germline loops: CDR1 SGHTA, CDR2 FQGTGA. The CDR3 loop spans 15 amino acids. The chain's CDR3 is CASSPTSGRSYEQYF. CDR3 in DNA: TGTGCCAGCAGCCCGACTAGCGGGAGGTCTTACGAGCAGTACTTC.

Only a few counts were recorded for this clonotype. The chain's CDR3 is CASTRSDRGIGQPQHF. The CDR3 bases are TGTGCCAGCACTAGATCGGACAGGGGAATAGGACAGCCCCAGCATTTT. The chain joins TRBV12-3 or TRBV12-4 to TRBJ1-5; 9 nucleotides agree with TRBD1. This CDR3 has 16 amino acids. V lost 7 bases, J lost 7 bases, and 14 bases stayed unmatched.